The sequence of this TCR beta chain was determined in a study of blood T cell repertoires in COVID-19. Study information: COVID-19 samples collected from the United States, Italy and Spain covered acute and convalescent phases. Nucleic acid was either cDNA or gDNA, and it came from T cells, B-cell-depleted T cells, or PBMCs.

The trim removed 5 bases at V and 4 bases at J, leaving 9 bases unmatched. The CDR3 sequence is 15 residues long. Authors' analysis steps: The authors estimated nucleated cell counts from reference gene primer amplification. The assay was immunoSEQ multiplex PCR, and TCRdb's table has in-frame clones only and misses some. Clone size and the V and J calls come from that table; the DNA yielded D and trimming. Of around 76,000 clones listed, more than 65% were seen once; the top ten hold about 0.83%. The source material was peripheral blood. This clonotype was sampled from a woman in her 70s with acute or convalescent COVID-19. The chain recombines TRBV6-7 with TRBJ1-2; 8 bases are shared with TRBD1. TRBV6-7 is reported as an ORF; its role is uncertain. In nucleotides, the CDR3 is TGTGCCAGCAGTACTGGGACAGGCGATCCCTATGGCTACACCTTC. Amino acid sequence: CASSTGTGDPYGYTF.